Following are 13 T cell receptor beta chains from one sample sequenced in a study of blood T cell repertoires in COVID-19. Repertoires were generated with immunoSEQ multiplex PCR, while TCRdb's copy carries only in-frame clones and drops some. Of about 440,000 clones listed, 70% to 90% are singletons. Sequencing was performed on PBMCs or T cells enriched from blood (not recorded which). The receptors were gathered from a woman between 18 and 30 years old with acute COVID-19.

The J gene is TRBJ2-3, the V gene TRBV3-1 (or the pseudogene TRBV3-2); a weak D match, TRBD2 (6 bases). Germline V lookup: CDR1 LGHDT, CDR2 YNNKEL (reference sequence). The CDR3 totals 17 residues. V was shortened by 0 bases and J by 5 bases, with 18 bases between the two germline ends. In DNA, the CDR3 is TGTGCCAGCAGCCAAGATCTAAGGGTAGGAGGGGAAGATACGCAGTATTTT. This gives the protein CASSQDLRVGGEDTQYF.

The rearrangement links TRBV19 to TRBJ1-4; D is perhaps TRBD1 (6 bases). V dropped 5 bases and J dropped 0 bases, with 10 bases sitting between them. The CDR3 covers 15 residues. CDR1 is LNHDA and CDR2 is SQIVND in the germline V gene (reference sequence). CDR3: CASSSRQATNEKLFF. In DNA, the CDR3 is TGTGCCAGTAGTTCCAGACAGGCAACTAATGAAAAACTGTTTTTT.

The chain recombines TRBV19 with TRBJ2-7; tentatively, D is TRBD1 (5 bases). Per the germline V gene, CDR1 is LNHDA and CDR2 is SQIVND (reference sequence). This CDR3 comprises 17 residues. V lost 5 bases and J lost 3, with 23 bases in between. The CDR3 bases are TGTGCCAGTAGTTCGTCCGTATATAAGGGGATCGACTACGAGCAGTACTTC. It encodes CASSSSVYKGIDYEQYF.

A word on this clone: Other nucleotide sequences from this sample produce the same CDR3. The gene calls are TRBV11-2 and TRBJ2-2; TRBD1 aligns across 8 bases. Germline CDR1 reads SGHAT; CDR2 reads FQNNGV. The CDR3 length is 16 residues. V lost 5 bases, J lost 1 base, and 6 bases stayed unmatched. CDR3 coding DNA: TGTGCCAGCAGCCTGGACAGGGTAGGGAACACCGGGGAGCTGTTTTTT. Amino acid sequence: CASSLDRVGNTGELFF.

The V gene is TRBV29-1, the J gene TRBJ2-2; TRBD1 matches 11 bases. With V trimmed by 1 base and J by 6 bases, 7 bases remained unmatched. The CDR3 is made up of 16 amino acids. The V gene's germline CDR1 is SQVTM and CDR2 ANQGSEA. This CDR3 is CSVEVPGQGVPGELFF. The CDR3 region has the DNA TGCAGCGTTGAAGTCCCGGGACAGGGGGTTCCCGGGGAGCTGTTTTTT.

The chain is built from TRBV3-1 (or the pseudogene TRBV3-2) and TRBJ2-7, with TRBD1 identical over 9 bases. The germline V gene has CDR1 LGHDT and CDR2 YNNKEL (reference sequence). J lost 3 bases, V lost 1 base, and 4 bases had no gene match. CDR3 size: 15 residues. This CDR3 reads CASSQAWTGVYEQYF. The CDR3 DNA reads as TGTGCCAGCAGCCAAGCTTGGACAGGGGTCTACGAGCAGTACTTC.

The V and J genes are TRBV18 and TRBJ2-5; 9 bases are shared with TRBD2. CDR1 KGHSH and CDR2 LQKENI come from the germline V gene. This CDR3 has 16 residues. V gave up 3 bases and J gave up 3 bases; unmatched junction bases: 8. CDR3 sequence (DNA): TGTGCCAGCTCACCTTCCCCTAGCGGGACCAAAGAGACCCAGTACTTC. Its protein product is CASSPSPSGTKETQYF.

There are a few counts of this clone. The rearrangement joins TRBV9 to TRBJ2-7; D uncertain. The germline V and J ends were trimmed by 2 bases and 3 bases, with 15 bases remaining between them. The CDR3 covers 15 residues. Germline CDR1 and CDR2: SGDLS and YYNGEE. The CDR3 loop is CASSVNPTSFYEQYF. Written as DNA, the CDR3 is TGTGCCAGCAGCGTTAACCCTACCTCCTTCTACGAGCAGTACTTC.

This chain connects TRBV2 to TRBJ2-7, with 8 bases that match TRBD1. CDR1 and CDR2 (germline): SNHLY, FYNNEI. The V gene end was trimmed by 6 bases and the J gene end by 1 base; junction bases not matched to a gene: 2. The CDR3 spans 13 residues. CDR3 DNA: TGTGCCAGCAGGGGACAGGAGTCCTACGAGCAGTACTTC. Translation: CASRGQESYEQYF. The variable domain in full, with the rest retrieved from reference TRBV2 and TRBJ2-7, is EPEVTQTPSHQVTQMGQEVILRCVPISNHLYFYWYRQILGQKVEFLVSFYNNEISEKSEIFDDQFSVERPDGSNFTLKIRSTKLEDSAMYFCASRGQESYEQYFGPGTRLTVT.

The V and J genes are TRBV5-4 and TRBJ2-3; D perhaps matches TRBD2 (6 bases). Looked up from germline, CDR1 is SGHNT and CDR2 is YYREEE (reference sequence). V lost 1 base and J 5 bases, leaving 8 bases between the germline ends. The CDR3 spans 13 residues. The CDR3 loop is CASSLISGDTQYF. DNA of the CDR3: TGTGCCAGCAGCTTGATTAGCGGAGATACGCAGTATTTT.

The gene calls are TRBV3-1 (or the pseudogene TRBV3-2) and TRBJ1-2, with no clear D. The germline V gene encodes CDR1 LGHDT and CDR2 YNNKEL (reference sequence). Between the trimmed V and J ends, which lost 0 bases and 2 bases, there was a span of 10 bases. The CDR3 is made up of 15 amino acids. CDR3: CASSQDSHTNYGYTF. The DNA for the CDR3 is TGTGCCAGCAGCCAAGATAGCCACACAAACTATGGCTACACCTTC.

The V and J genes are TRBV5-4 and TRBJ1-5; D is unclear. Germline-derived CDR1 and CDR2 are SGHNT and YYREEE (reference sequence). CDR3 length: 14 amino acids. Trimming took off 3 bases at V and 9 bases at J, with 16 bases between the two ends. DNA of the CDR3: TGTGCCAGCAGCTACGGTGGTGGGCTCGGGCCCCAGCATTTT. Translated, it gives CASSYGGGLGPQHF.

The chain recombines TRBV12-3 or TRBV12-4 with TRBJ2-7, with D uncertain. Trimming cost V 5 bases and J 6 bases, with 11 bases left between them. CDR3 length: 12 residues. The CDR3 loop is CASSPGSREQYF. In nucleotides, the CDR3 is TGTGCCAGCAGTCCAGGATCTCGCGAGCAGTACTTC.